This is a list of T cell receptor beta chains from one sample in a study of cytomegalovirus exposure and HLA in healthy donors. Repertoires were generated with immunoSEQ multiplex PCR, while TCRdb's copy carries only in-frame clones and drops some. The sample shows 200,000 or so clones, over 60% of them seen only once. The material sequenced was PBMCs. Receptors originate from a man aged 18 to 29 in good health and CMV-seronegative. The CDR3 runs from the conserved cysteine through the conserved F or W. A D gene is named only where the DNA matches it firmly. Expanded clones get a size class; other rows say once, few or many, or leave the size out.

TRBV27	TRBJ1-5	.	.	CANPTGSVNQSQHF	TGTGCCAACCCGACGGGATCCGTAAATCAGTCCCAGCATTTT
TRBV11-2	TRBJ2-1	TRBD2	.	CASSLKSGLAIVNEQFF	TGTGCCAGCAGCTTAAAATCGGGACTAGCCATCGTCAATGAGCAGTTCTTC
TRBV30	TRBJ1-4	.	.	CAWSSDRAFDKLFF	TGTGCCTGGAGTTCCGACAGAGCATTCGACAAACTGTTTTTT
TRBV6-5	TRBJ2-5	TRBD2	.	CASTMTSGGREQYF	TGTGCCAGCACCATGACTAGCGGAGGTCGGGAGCAGTACTTC
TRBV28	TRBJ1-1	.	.	CATQPGGATEAFF	TGTGCCACCCAGCCGGGGGGGGCCACTGAAGCTTTCTTT
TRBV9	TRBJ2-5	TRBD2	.	CASSADWTSEEETQYF	TGTGCCAGCAGCGCCGACTGGACTAGCGAAGAAGAGACCCAGTACTTC
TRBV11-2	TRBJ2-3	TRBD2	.	CASSLSGGDSTDTQYF	TGTGCCAGCAGTCTATCCGGGGGGGACAGCACAGATACGCAGTATTTT
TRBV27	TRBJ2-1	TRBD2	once	CASSLSLASGSIEQFF	TGTGCCAGCAGTTTATCCTTGGCTAGCGGGAGTATTGAGCAGTTCTTC
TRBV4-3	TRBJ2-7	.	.	CASSQGWATLSYEQYF	TGCGCCAGCAGCCAAGGTTGGGCTACTCTCTCCTACGAGCAGTACTTC
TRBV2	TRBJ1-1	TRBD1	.	CASMGQGEEAFF	TGTGCCAGCATGGGACAGGGTGAGGAAGCTTTCTTT